The source of this T cell receptor beta chain is a study of pediatric ulcerative colitis. This clone was recorded only once. The CDR3 has 15 residues. Germline values: CDR1 MNHNS, CDR2 SASEGT. V gave up 3 bases and J gave up 1 base, with 13 bases separating them. The table came from immunoSEQ multiplex PCR; TCRdb's copy has only in-frame clones and leaves some out. The repertoire holds more than 45,000 clones, over 70% seen once, with approximately 1.5% in the top ten. The sequenced sample consisted of blood. This rearrangement joins TRBV6-1 to TRBJ2-7, with D tentatively TRBD2 (6 bases). The sequence was collected from a boy aged 5-17 years who was a control in a study of pediatric ulcerative colitis. The CDR3 is CASSDAGTESYEQYF. CDR3 DNA: TGTGCCAGCAGTGACGCCGGGACTGAGTCCTACGAGCAGTACTTC.